This TCR beta chain was profiled in a study of blood T cell repertoires in COVID-19. The CDR3 covers 16 residues. Germline loops: CDR1 SGHNT, CDR2 YYREEE (reference sequence). V gave up 4 bases and J gave up 1 base; unmatched junction bases: 4. In the original processing: Researchers report that nucleated cell counts were estimated from reference gene primer amplification. Assay used: immunoSEQ multiplex PCR; TCRdb lists only in-frame clones, some missing. D and trimming come from the DNA, and the V and J calls and clone size come from that table. The profile covers 110,000 to 150,000 clones, with over 70% appearing a single time and roughly 45% taken by the ten largest.

The receptor comes from a human donor in a cohort sampled during active COVID-19. This sequence joins TRBV5-4 and TRBJ2-5; 13 nucleotides align to TRBD2. The specimen sequenced was peripheral blood. The CDR3 nucleotides are TGTGCCAGCAGCCTTGGACTAGCGGGGGCCCAAGAGACCCAGTACTTC. Protein: CASSLGLAGAQETQYF.